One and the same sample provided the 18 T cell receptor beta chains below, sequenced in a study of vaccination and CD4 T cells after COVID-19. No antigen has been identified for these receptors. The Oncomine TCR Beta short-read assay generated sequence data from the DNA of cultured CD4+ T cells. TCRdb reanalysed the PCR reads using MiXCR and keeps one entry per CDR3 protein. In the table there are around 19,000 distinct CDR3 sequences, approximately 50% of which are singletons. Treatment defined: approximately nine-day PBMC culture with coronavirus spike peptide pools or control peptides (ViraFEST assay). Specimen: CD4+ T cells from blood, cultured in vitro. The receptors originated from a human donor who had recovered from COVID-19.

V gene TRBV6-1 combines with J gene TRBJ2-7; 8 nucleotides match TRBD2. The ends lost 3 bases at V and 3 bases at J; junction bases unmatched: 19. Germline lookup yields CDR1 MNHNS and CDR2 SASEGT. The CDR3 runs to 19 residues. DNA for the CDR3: TGTGCCAGCAGTGACGGGGGCTACAGGAGAGGACTAGCTAGCTACGAGCAGTACTTC. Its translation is CASSDGGYRRGLASYEQYF.

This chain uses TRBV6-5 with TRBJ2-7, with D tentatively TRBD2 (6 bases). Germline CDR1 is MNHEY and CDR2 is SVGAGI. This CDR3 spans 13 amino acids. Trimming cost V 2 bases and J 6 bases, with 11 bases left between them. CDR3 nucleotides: TGTGCCAGCAGTTACGGAGGGAGGCGCGAGCAGTACTTC. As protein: CASSYGGRREQYF.

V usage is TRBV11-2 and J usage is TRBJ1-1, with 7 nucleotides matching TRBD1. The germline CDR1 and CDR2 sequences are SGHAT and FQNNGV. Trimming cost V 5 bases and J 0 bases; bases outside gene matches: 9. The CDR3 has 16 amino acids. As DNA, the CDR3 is TGTGCCAGCAGCACCAAAAGACAGGGACTGAACACTGAAGCTTTCTTT. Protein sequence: CASSTKRQGLNTEAFF.

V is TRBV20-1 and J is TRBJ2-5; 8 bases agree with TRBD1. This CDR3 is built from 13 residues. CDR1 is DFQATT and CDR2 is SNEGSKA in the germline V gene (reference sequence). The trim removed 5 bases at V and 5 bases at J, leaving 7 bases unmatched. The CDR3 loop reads CSAGQGAGETQYF. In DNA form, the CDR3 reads TGCAGTGCTGGGCAGGGGGCGGGGGAGACCCAGTACTTC.

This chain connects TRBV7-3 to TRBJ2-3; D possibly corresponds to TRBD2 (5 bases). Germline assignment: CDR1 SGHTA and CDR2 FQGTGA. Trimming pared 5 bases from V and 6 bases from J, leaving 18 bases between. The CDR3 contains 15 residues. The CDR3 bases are TGTGCCAGCAGCACTAGAGCGCGACCAGGCGATACGCAGTATTTT. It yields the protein CASSTRARPGDTQYF.

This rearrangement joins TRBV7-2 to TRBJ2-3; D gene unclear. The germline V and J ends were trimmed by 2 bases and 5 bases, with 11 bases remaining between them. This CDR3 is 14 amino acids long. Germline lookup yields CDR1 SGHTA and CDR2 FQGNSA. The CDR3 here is CASSLRVAGDTQYF. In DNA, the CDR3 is TGTGCCAGCAGCTTACGGGTAGCTGGAGATACGCAGTATTTT. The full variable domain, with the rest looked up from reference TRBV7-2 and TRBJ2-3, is GAGVSQSPSNKVTEKGKDVELRCDPISGHTALYWYRQSLGQGLEFLIYFQGNSAPDKSGLPSDRFSAERTGGSVSTLTIQRTQQEDSAVYLCASSLRVAGDTQYFGPGTRLTVL.

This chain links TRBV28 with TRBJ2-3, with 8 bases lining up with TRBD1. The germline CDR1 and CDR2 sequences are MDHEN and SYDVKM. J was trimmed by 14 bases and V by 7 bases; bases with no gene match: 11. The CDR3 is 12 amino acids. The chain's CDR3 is CASKMTQGAGYF. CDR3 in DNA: TGTGCCAGCAAAATGACCCAGGGGGCAGGGTATTTT. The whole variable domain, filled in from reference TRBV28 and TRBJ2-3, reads DVKVTQSSRYLVKRTGEKVFLECVQDMDHENMFWYRQDPGLGLRLIYFSYDVKMKEKGDIPEGYSVSREKKERFSLILESASTNQTSMYLCASKMTQGAGYFGPGTRLTVL.

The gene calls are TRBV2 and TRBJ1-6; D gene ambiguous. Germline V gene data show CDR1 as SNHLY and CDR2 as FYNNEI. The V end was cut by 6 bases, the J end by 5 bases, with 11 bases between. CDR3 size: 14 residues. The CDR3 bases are TGTGCCAGCAGGCTAACTAGGGATAATTCACCCCTCCACTTT. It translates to CASRLTRDNSPLHF.

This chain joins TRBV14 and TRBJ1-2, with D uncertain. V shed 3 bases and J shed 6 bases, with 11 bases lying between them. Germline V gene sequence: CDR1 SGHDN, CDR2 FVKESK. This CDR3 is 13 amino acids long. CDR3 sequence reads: CASSHPRGHGYTF. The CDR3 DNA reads TGTGCCAGCAGCCACCCGAGAGGCCATGGCTACACCTTC.

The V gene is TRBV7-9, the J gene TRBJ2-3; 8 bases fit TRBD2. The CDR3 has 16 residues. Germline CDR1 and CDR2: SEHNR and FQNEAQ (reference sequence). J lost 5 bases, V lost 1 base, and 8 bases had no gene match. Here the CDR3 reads CASSLVGGGIGDTQYF. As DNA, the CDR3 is TGTGCCAGCAGCTTAGTCGGGGGGGGTATCGGAGATACGCAGTATTTT.

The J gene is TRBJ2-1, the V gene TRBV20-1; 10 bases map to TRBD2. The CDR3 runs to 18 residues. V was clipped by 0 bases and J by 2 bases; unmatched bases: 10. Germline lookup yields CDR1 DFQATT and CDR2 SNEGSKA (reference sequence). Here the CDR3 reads CSARDRASGGSPYNEQFF. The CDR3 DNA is TGCAGTGCTAGAGATCGGGCTAGCGGGGGCTCCCCCTACAATGAGCAGTTCTTC.

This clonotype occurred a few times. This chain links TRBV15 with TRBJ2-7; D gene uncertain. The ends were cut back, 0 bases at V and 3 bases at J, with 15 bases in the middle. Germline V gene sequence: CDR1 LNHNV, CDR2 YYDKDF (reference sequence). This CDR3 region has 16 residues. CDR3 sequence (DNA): TGTGCCACCAGCAGAGATATGAGGAACACCCTCTACGAGCAGTACTTC. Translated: CATSRDMRNTLYEQYF.

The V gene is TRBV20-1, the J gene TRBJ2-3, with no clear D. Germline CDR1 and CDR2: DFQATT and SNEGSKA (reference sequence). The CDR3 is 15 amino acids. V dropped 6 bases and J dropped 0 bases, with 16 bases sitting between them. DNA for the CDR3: TGCAGTGCCACATCAGGTCTTGGGAGCACAGATACGCAGTATTTT. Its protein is CSATSGLGSTDTQYF.

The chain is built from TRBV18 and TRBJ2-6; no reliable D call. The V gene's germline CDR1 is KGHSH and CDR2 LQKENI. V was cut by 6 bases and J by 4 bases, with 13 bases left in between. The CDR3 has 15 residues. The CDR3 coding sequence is TGTGCCAGCTCGCGACCCTCCACCGGGGCCAACGTCCTGACTTTC. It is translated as CASSRPSTGANVLTF.

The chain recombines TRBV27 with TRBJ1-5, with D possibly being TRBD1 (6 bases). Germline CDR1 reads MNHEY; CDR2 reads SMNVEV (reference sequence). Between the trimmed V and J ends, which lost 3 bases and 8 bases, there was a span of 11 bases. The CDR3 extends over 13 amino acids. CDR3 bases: TGTGCCAGCAGTTTCACAGGGCAGGAGCCCCAGCATTTT. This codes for CASSFTGQEPQHF.

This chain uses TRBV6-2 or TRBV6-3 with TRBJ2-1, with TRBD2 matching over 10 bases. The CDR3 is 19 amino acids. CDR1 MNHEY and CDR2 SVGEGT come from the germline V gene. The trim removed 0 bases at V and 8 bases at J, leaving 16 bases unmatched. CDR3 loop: CASSYSRSRSGRALDEQFF. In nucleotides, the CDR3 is TGTGCCAGCAGTTACTCTCGTTCTAGGAGCGGGAGGGCCCTGGATGAGCAGTTCTTC.

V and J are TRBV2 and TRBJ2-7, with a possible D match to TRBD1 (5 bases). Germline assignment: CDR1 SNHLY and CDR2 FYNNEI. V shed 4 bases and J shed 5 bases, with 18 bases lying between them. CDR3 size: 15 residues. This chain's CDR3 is CASSGSDSAWDEQYF. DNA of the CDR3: TGTGCCAGCAGTGGCTCCGACAGTGCCTGGGACGAGCAGTACTTC. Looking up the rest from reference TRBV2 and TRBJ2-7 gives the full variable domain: EPEVTQTPSHQVTQMGQEVILRCVPISNHLYFYWYRQILGQKVEFLVSFYNNEISEKSEIFDDQFSVERPDGSNFTLKIRSTKLEDSAMYFCASSGSDSAWDEQYFGPGTRLTVT.

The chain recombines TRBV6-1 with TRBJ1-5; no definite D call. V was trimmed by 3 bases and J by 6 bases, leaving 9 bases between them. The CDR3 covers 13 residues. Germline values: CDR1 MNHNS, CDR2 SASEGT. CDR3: CASSDSWSQPQHF. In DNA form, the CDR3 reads TGTGCCAGCAGTGACAGCTGGTCTCAGCCCCAGCATTTT.